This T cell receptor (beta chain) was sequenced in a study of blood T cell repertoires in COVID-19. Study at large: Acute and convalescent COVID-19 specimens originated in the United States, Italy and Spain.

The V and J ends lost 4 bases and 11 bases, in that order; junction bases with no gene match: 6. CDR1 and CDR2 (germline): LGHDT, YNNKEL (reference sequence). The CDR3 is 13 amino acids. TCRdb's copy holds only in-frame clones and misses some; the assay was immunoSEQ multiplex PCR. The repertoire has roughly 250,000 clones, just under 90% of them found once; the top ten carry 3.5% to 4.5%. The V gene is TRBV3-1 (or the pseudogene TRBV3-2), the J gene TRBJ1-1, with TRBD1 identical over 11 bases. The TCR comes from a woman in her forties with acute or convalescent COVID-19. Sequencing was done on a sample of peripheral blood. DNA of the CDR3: TGTGCCAGCAGCCCCTCCCGGGACAGGGGGGCTTTCTTT. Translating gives CASSPSRDRGAFF.